This T cell receptor beta chain was sequenced during a study of CD8+ T cells in alopecia areata. Study in general: It was oral tofacitinib, at 5 to 10 mg twice daily, that treated patients received. Study results and caveats: Higher clonality than in normal scalp was seen in lesional scalp, especially alopecia totalis/universalis.

PBMC-derived CD4+ and CD8+ T cells were sorted. CDR1 is SQVTM, CDR2 ANQGSEA, per germline. The CDR3 consists of 11 residues. V dropped 8 bases and J dropped 4 bases, with 9 bases sitting between them. This clone has only a few counts. Its antigen is unidentified. Extracted RNA was reverse transcribed into cDNA, the sequencing template. TCRdb's table, derived via immunoSEQ multiplex PCR, lists solely in-frame clones and lacks some. The sample lists 100,000 to 150,000 clones; under 40% were seen once. The rearrangement joins TRBV29-1 to TRBJ2-1; D is unclear. This sequence was found in a human donor with alopecia areata. The sequenced sample was CD4+ T cells sorted from blood. The CDR3 protein is CSSPGYNEQFF. The CDR3 bases are TGCAGCTCGCCCGGGTACAATGAGCAGTTCTTC.